The T cell receptor (beta chain) under discussion was sequenced for a study of OX40 agonist ivuxolimab in advanced cancers. V shed 3 bases and J shed 7 bases, with 15 bases lying between them. The CDR3 loop spans 14 amino acids. Germline CDR1 is MNHNS and CDR2 is SASEGT. Clones were read by immunoSEQ multiplex PCR, and TCRdb kept only the in-frame ones, dropping some. Altogether 50,000 to 75,000 clones are present, about 88% being singletons, with the ten largest covering around 0.6%. Source: CD4+ or CD8+ T cells sorted from blood, taken in a trial of the OX40 agonist ivuxolimab. J is TRBJ1-2 and V is TRBV6-1, with D possibly matching TRBD1 (5 bases). The sequence was obtained from an adult with an advanced solid tumor such as melanoma, head and neck, liver or kidney cancer. The CDR3 DNA reads TGTGCCAGCAGTGATTGGGGCAGGGAGAGTGGCTACACCTTC. Translated: CASSDWGRESGYTF.